The next 14 T cell receptor beta chains were all read from a single sample in a study of cytomegalovirus exposure and HLA in healthy donors. Assay: immunoSEQ multiplex PCR; the TCRdb copy retains only in-frame clones and omits some. The top ten clones hold 0.8% to 1% of a sample with about 160,000 clones, approximately 96% of them seen once. What was sequenced was PBMCs. These TCRs come from a woman aged 18 to 35 in good health and CMV-seronegative.

This chain links TRBV7-3 with TRBJ2-6; 8 bases match TRBD1. V dropped 1 base and J dropped 0; count of bases not matched to a gene: 5. This CDR3 contains 18 residues. Per the germline V gene, CDR1 is SGHTA and CDR2 is FQGTGA. CDR3 sequence: CASSLRDRILSGANVLTF. The CDR3 DNA sequence: TGTGCCAGCAGCTTAAGGGACAGGATCCTCTCTGGGGCCAACGTCCTGACTTTC. Supplemented by reference TRBV7-3 and TRBJ2-6, the full variable domain reads GAGVSQTPSNKVTEKGKYVELRCDPISGHTALYWYRQSLGQGPEFLIYFQGTGAADDSGLPNDRFFAVRPEGSVSTLKIQRTERGDSAVYLCASSLRDRILSGANVLTFGAGSRLTVL.

The chain uses TRBV6-5 and TRBJ1-2; TRBD1 aligns across 8 bases. Germline V gives CDR1 MNHEY, CDR2 SVGAGI. The CDR3 covers 16 residues. J was trimmed by 4 bases and V by 2 bases; bases with no gene match: 9. CDR3 region: CASSYRGVGQGYGYTF. CDR3 coding DNA: TGTGCCAGCAGTTACCGAGGCGTAGGACAGGGCTATGGCTACACCTTC.

The J gene is TRBJ2-2, the V gene TRBV19, with a possible D match to TRBD2 (6 bases). The CDR3 has 19 amino acids. Trimming took 0 bases from V and 1 from J, leaving 18 bases between them. Germline V gives CDR1 LNHDA, CDR2 SQIVND (reference sequence). The DNA of the CDR3 is TGTGCCAGTAGTATAGATCGAAGGAGGGGCCGTCTGAACACCGGGGAGCTGTTTTTT. Translating it yields CASSIDRRRGRLNTGELFF.

The V call is TRBV2, the J call TRBJ2-3; possibly TRBD2 for D (6 bases). This CDR3 is 14 amino acids long. V lost 2 bases and J 14 bases, leaving 20 bases between the germline ends. Germline CDR1 and CDR2: SNHLY and FYNNEI. CDR3 sequence reads: CASSETPGLMMGYF. The CDR3 DNA is TGTGCCAGCAGTGAAACCCCGGGACTCATGATGGGGTATTTT.

The chain employs TRBV7-2 and TRBJ1-1; D unclear. V gave up 0 bases and J gave up 11 bases, with 10 bases separating them. Germline V CDR1 and CDR2: SGHTA, FQGNSA. This CDR3 has 12 residues. The CDR3, as DNA: TGTGCCAGCAGCTTAGCGGCGGGTTTCGCTTTCTTT. It encodes CASSLAAGFAFF. The complete variable domain, with remaining parts taken from reference TRBV7-2 and TRBJ1-1, reads GAGVSQSPSNKVTEKGKDVELRCDPISGHTALYWYRQSLGQGLEFLIYFQGNSAPDKSGLPSDRFSAERTGGSVSTLTIQRTQQEDSAVYLCASSLAAGFAFFGQGTRLTVV.

The chain joins TRBV4-3 to TRBJ2-7; 7 bases fit TRBD2. Per germline, CDR1 LGHNA and CDR2 YSLEER. This CDR3 comprises 15 residues. V gave up 3 bases and J gave up 3 bases; unmatched junction bases: 8. In DNA form, the CDR3 reads TGCGCCAGCAGCCAGGCCGGGACTACCGTCTACGAGCAGTACTTC. Amino acid sequence: CASSQAGTTVYEQYF.

The V gene is TRBV5-1, the J gene TRBJ2-1; TRBD2 matches at 11 bases. With 0 bases clipped from V and 9 bases from J, the junction kept 5 bases outside the gene matches. The CDR3 consists of 15 residues. Germline V lookup: CDR1 SGHRS, CDR2 YFSETQ. The CDR3 sequence: CASSLALAGGGEQFF. The CDR3 DNA reads as TGCGCCAGCAGCTTGGCGCTAGCGGGGGGAGGTGAGCAGTTCTTC.

The chain recombines TRBV15 with TRBJ2-1; perhaps TRBD1 as D (6 bases). With 5 bases removed from V and 0 bases from J, the gap between germline ends came to 23 bases. Germline CDR1 is LNHNV and CDR2 is YYDKDF (reference sequence). This CDR3 has 19 residues. The chain's CDR3 is CATSRGRGTRLSSYNEQFF. The CDR3 bases are TGTGCCACCAGCCGCGGCAGGGGAACCCGACTAAGCTCCTACAATGAGCAGTTCTTC.

V usage is TRBV7-9 and J usage is TRBJ1-1, with D unclear. In germline, CDR1 is SEHNR, CDR2 FQNEAQ (reference sequence). This CDR3 is 14 amino acids long. The V and J ends lost 7 bases and 9 bases respectively, with 21 bases between them. CDR3 in DNA: TGTGCCAGCACCCTTGGGCGTGTGGGGAGTCAAGCTTTCTTT. It encodes CASTLGRVGSQAFF.

V and J are TRBV14 and TRBJ1-1; D not resolved. V was cut by 7 bases and J by 4 bases, with 13 bases left in between. The CDR3 has 13 residues. From germline, CDR1 is SGHDN and CDR2 FVKESK. DNA of the CDR3: TGTGCCAGCACCCCTCAGGTAGGCACTGAAGCTTTCTTT. Translating gives CASTPQVGTEAFF.

This chain connects TRBV4-2 to TRBJ2-3; 14 bases align to TRBD2. CDR1 and CDR2 (germline): LGHNA, YNFKEQ. The CDR3 totals 16 residues. Losses at the gene ends were 4 bases for V and 7 bases for J; bases not matched to a gene: 7. Here the CDR3 reads CASSRPTSGGEHTQYF. CDR3 DNA sequence: TGTGCCAGCAGCCGACCGACTAGCGGGGGGGAACATACGCAGTATTTT.

V is TRBV4-1 and J is TRBJ1-2; maybe TRBD1 (5 bases). Germline assignment: CDR1 MGHRA and CDR2 YSYEKL. This CDR3 comprises 15 residues. The ends were cut back, 0 bases at V and 2 bases at J, with 10 bases in the middle. The CDR3 DNA reads TGCGCCAGCAGCCAAGAACCAGGGAGGAACTATGGCTACACCTTC. This sequence encodes CASSQEPGRNYGYTF.

The rearrangement joins TRBV5-6 to TRBJ1-2, with 7 bases fitting TRBD1. J gave up 8 bases and V 4 bases, and 11 bases lay outside the gene matches. The V gene's germline CDR1 is SGHDT and CDR2 YYEEEE. The CDR3 sequence is 14 residues long. Here the CDR3 reads CASSTLTGSGGYTF. CDR3 sequence (DNA): TGTGCCAGCAGCACATTGACAGGGTCTGGAGGCTACACCTTC.

This chain links TRBV13 with TRBJ2-7; TRBD1 might be the D (6 bases). The CDR3 runs to 16 residues. V lost 1 base to trimming and J lost 3 bases, with 16 bases between them. In germline, CDR1 is PRHDT, CDR2 FYEKMQ (reference sequence). The CDR3 protein is CASSLVGGAGDYEQYF. CDR3 coding DNA: TGTGCCAGCAGCTTAGTTGGGGGCGCAGGGGACTACGAGCAGTACTTC.